This T cell receptor beta chain was recorded in a study of T-cell reconstitution after alpha-beta-depleted transplantation in children. Study observations and caveats: Alpha-beta T cells present about two months after transplant were reported to originate from several hundred expanded graft clones. One year after transplant, T-cell counts and diversity came mostly from newly produced T cells. Surviving recipient T cells and intrathymic progenitors accounted for some patients' high TCRbeta diversity at day 60.

The germline V and J ends were trimmed by 0 bases and 2 bases, with 8 bases remaining between them. Germline CDR1 is KGHSH and CDR2 is LQKENI. CDR3 length: 14 amino acids. Library preparation (for TCRbeta) was performed with unique molecular identifiers. TCRdb reprocessed the PCR reads with MiXCR, giving one entry per CDR3 protein. Of 700,000 to 950,000 distinct CDR3 sequences listed, about 16% are singletons. This clonotype appeared once. Its specificity is unknown. The chain links TRBV18 to TRBJ2-7, with D perhaps TRBD1 (5 bases). The sequence came from a male patient aged 10 to 17 who had a stem cell transplant for acute lymphoblastic leukemia, so the T cells may come from the graft donor. The sequencing here drew on PBMCs, mostly from graft donor cells, taken 360 days after TCRalphabeta/CD19-depleted stem cell transplant. The DNA of the CDR3 is TGTGCCAGCTCACCACCGGACAAACCCTACGAGCAGTACTTC. It is translated as CASSPPDKPYEQYF.